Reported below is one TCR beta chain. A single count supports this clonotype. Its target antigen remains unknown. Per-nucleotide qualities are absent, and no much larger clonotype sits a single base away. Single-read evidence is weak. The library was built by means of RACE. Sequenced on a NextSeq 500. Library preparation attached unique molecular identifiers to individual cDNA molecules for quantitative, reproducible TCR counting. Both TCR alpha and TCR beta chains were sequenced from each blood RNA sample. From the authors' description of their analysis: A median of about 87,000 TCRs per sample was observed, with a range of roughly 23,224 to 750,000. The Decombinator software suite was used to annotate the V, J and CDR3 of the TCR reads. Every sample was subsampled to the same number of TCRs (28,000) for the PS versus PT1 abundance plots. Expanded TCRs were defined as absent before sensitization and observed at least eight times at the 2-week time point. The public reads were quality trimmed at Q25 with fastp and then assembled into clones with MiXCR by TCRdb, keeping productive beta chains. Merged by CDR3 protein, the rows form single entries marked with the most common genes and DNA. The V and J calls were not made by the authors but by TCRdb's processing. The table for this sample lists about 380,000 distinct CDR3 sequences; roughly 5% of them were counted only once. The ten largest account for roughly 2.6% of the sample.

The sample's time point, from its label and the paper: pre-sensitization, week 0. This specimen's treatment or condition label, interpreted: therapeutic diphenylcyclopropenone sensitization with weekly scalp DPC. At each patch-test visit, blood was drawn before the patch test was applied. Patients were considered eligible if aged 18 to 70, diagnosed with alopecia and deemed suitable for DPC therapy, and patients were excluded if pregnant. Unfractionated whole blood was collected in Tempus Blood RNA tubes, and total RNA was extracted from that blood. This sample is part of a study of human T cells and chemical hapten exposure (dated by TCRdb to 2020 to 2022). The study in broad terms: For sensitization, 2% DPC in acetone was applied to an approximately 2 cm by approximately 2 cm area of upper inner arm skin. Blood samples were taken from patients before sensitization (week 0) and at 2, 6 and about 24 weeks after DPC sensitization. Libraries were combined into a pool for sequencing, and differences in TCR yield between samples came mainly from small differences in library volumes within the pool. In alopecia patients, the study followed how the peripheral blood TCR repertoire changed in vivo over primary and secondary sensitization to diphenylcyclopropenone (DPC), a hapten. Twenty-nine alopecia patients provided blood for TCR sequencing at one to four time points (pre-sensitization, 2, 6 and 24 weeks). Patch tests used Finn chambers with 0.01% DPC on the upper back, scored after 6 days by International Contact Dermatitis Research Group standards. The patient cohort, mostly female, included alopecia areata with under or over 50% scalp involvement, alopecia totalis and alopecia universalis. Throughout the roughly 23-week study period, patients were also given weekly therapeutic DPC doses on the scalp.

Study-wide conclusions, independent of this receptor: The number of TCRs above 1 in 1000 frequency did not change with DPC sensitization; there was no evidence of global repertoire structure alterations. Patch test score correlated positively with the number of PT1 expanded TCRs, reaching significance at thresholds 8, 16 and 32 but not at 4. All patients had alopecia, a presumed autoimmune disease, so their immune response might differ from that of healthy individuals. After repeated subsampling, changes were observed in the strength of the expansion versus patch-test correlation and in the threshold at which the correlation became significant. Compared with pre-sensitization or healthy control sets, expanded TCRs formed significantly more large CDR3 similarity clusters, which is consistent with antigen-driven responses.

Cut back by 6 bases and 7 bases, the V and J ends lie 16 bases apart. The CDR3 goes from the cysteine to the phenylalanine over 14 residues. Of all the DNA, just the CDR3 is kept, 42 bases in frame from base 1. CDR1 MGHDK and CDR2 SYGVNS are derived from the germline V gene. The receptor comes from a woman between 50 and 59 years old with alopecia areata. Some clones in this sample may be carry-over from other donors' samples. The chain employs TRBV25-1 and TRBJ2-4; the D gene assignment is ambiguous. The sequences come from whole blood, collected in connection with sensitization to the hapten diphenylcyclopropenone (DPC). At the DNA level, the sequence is TGTGCCAGCAGCCAGACCGGGCGTTTGAACATTCAGTACTTC. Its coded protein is CASSQTGRLNIQYF.